This entry lists 11 T cell receptor beta chains sequenced from one sample in a study of vaccination effects on CD4 cells after COVID-19. Only in-frame clones appear in the TCRdb table, and some are missing; sequencing was by immunoSEQ multiplex PCR. This table holds about 74,000 clones, roughly three quarters found once. No cognate antigen is known for these TCRs. With 10 days of culture completed, CD4+ T cells were isolated. The source was CD4+ T cells from PBMCs cultured without peptide, collected before COVID-19 vaccination. All receptors derive from a human donor who received a COVID-19 vaccine.

A few counts support this clone. The chain employs TRBV19 and TRBJ1-1; possible D gene TRBD1, 5 bases. CDR3 length: 13 amino acids. Deletions cut 5 bases from V and 3 bases from J, with 10 bases between. The V gene's germline CDR1 is LNHDA and CDR2 SQIVND (reference sequence). This CDR3 is CASSLDSHTEAFF. The CDR3 DNA reads as TGTGCCAGTAGTCTTGACAGTCACACTGAAGCTTTCTTT.

CDR3 sequence: CASSLSGTEAYEQYV. The CDR3 nucleotides read TGTGCCAGCAGCTTATCTGGGACAGAGGCCTACGAGCAGTACGTC. This chain uses TRBV7-8 with TRBJ2-7; 7 bases match TRBD1. Germline V gene data show CDR1 as SGHVS and CDR2 as FQNEAQ. J was trimmed by 2 bases and V by 2 bases; bases with no gene match: 6. This CDR3 region has 15 residues.

The table lists this clone with a few counts. The V gene is TRBV10-3, the J gene TRBJ2-2; TRBD1 is a possible D gene (6 bases). The CDR3 is 17 residues long. Germline CDR1 is ENHRY and CDR2 is SYGVKD. The V gene lost 0 bases and the J gene lost 0 bases, with 11 bases spanning the gap. This chain's CDR3 is CAISESPGTPNTGELFF. CDR3 coding DNA: TGTGCCATCAGTGAGTCACCCGGGACACCGAACACCGGGGAGCTGTTTTTT.

The chain uses TRBV11-2 and TRBJ1-2; D is uncertain. Germline V gene sequence: CDR1 SGHAT, CDR2 FQNNGV. V was pared by 3 bases and J by 1 base, with 9 bases between. CDR3 length equals 14 residues. For the CDR3, the DNA is TGTGCCAGCAGCTTCCGAGATCTTAACTATGGCTACACCTTC. Translated, it gives CASSFRDLNYGYTF.

The chain recombines TRBV5-1 with TRBJ2-2, with TRBD1 identical over 9 bases. The germline V gene encodes CDR1 SGHRS and CDR2 YFSETQ. The CDR3 is 16 amino acids. Trimming cost V 3 bases and J 2 bases; bases outside gene matches: 5. DNA for the CDR3: TGCGCCAGCAGCTACACGGACAGGGGAAACACCGGGGAGCTGTTTTTT. Translation gives CASSYTDRGNTGELFF.

The rearrangement links TRBV6-6 to TRBJ1-2; 11 bases agree with TRBD1. V was clipped by 2 bases and J by 4 bases; unmatched bases: 3. The CDR3 length is 15 residues. CDR1 is MNHNY, CDR2 SVGAGI, per germline (reference sequence). This CDR3 is CASSYQGQGGYGYTF. The CDR3 nucleotides are TGTGCCAGCAGTTACCAGGGACAGGGGGGCTATGGCTACACCTTC.

This sequence joins TRBV28 and TRBJ1-1; D is unresolved. CDR1 MDHEN and CDR2 SYDVKM come from the germline V gene. The CDR3 consists of 12 residues. V was trimmed by 6 bases and J by 1 base, leaving 6 bases between them. CDR3 amino acids: CASRRRNTEAFF. CDR3 nucleotides: TGTGCCAGCAGAAGGAGGAACACTGAAGCTTTCTTT.

This clone came up a few times. The chain uses TRBV7-2 and TRBJ1-6; 9 nucleotides match TRBD1. With V trimmed by 8 bases and J by 7 bases, 3 bases remained unmatched. Looked up from germline, CDR1 is SGHTA and CDR2 is FQGNSA. CDR3 length equals 13 residues. This chain's CDR3 is CASGQGRNSPLHF. As DNA, the CDR3 is TGTGCCAGCGGACAGGGGAGGAATTCACCCCTCCACTTT.

The table lists this clone with a few counts. The chain employs TRBV7-9 and TRBJ2-3; 8 positions agree with TRBD2. V shed 9 bases, J shed 6 bases, and the junction held 8 bases outside the gene matches. The germline V gene encodes CDR1 SEHNR and CDR2 FQNEAQ (reference sequence). The CDR3 loop spans 13 amino acids. The CDR3, as DNA: TGTGCCAGAAGCGGGGGTTTCGGGGATACGCAGTATTTT. Its protein product is CARSGGFGDTQYF.

The chain employs TRBV4-1 and TRBJ1-2; D remains ambiguous. There are 15 residues in the CDR3. The V gene lost 0 bases and the J gene lost 6 bases, with 14 bases spanning the gap. CDR1 is MGHRA, CDR2 YSYEKL, per germline. CDR3 amino acids: CASSQDPREANGYTF. In DNA form, the CDR3 reads TGCGCCAGCAGCCAAGATCCCCGGGAGGCGAATGGCTACACCTTC.

The V gene is TRBV10-1, the J gene TRBJ1-5, with a tentative D call TRBD1 (5 bases). The germline V and J ends were trimmed by 5 bases and 6 bases, with 11 bases remaining between them. Germline CDR1 reads WNHNN; CDR2 reads SYGVQD (reference sequence). This CDR3 is 13 amino acids long. The CDR3 sequence: CASSPGGSQPQHF. The CDR3 DNA follows: TGCGCCAGCAGTCCTGGGGGGAGTCAGCCCCAGCATTTT.